These 8 T cell receptor beta chains share one sample of origin, sequenced in a study of PD-1 blockade in classical Hodgkin lymphoma. Relapses following autologous stem cell transplantation were seen in all patients, with brentuximab vedotin exposure varying. Isolation of CD8+ T cells from thawed PBMCs used magnetic negative selection. The repertoire was sequenced with immunoSEQ multiplex PCR; TCRdb's copy has only in-frame clones and lacks some. Among about 29,000 clones listed, about 90% were seen once. This specimen consisted of CD8+ T cells from blood, obtained at baseline. Every receptor here comes from a human donor with classical Hodgkin lymphoma.

J is TRBJ2-7 and V is TRBV10-1; TRBD1 or TRBD2 may be the D gene (7 bases each). The CDR3 has 14 amino acids. The germline V gene has CDR1 WNHNN and CDR2 SYGVQD (reference sequence). V was clipped by 6 bases and J by 2 bases, with 14 bases between them. CDR3: CASSSGGEPYEQYF. The CDR3 region has the DNA TGCGCCAGCAGCTCAGGGGGGGAGCCCTACGAGCAGTACTTC.

The chain couples TRBV5-5 to TRBJ1-5, with D perhaps matching TRBD1 (5 bases). There are 16 residues in the CDR3. CDR1 is SGHKS, CDR2 YYEKEE, per germline (reference sequence). The ends were cut back, 4 bases at V and 7 bases at J, with 21 bases in the middle. CDR3 bases: TGTGCCAGCAGCCTTACCGACAGAATCACGGGGCAGCCCCAGCATTTT. Translation gives CASSLTDRITGQPQHF.

This chain joins TRBV7-9 and TRBJ2-5, with unresolved D. Germline V CDR1 and CDR2: SEHNR, FQNEAQ (reference sequence). CDR3 length equals 14 residues. Trimming removed 1 base at V and 3 bases at J, with 9 bases between. The CDR3 sequence is CASSLVVSKETQYF. In DNA form, the CDR3 reads TGTGCCAGCAGCTTAGTGGTTAGTAAAGAGACCCAGTACTTC.

The V and J genes are TRBV7-9 and TRBJ2-7; D is ambiguous. The germline V gene encodes CDR1 SEHNR and CDR2 FQNEAQ (reference sequence). CDR3 size: 15 residues. Between the trimmed V and J ends, which lost 5 bases and 0 bases, there was a span of 14 bases. The CDR3 region is CASSRLARSSYEQYF. The DNA for the CDR3 is TGTGCCAGCAGCCGTCTTGCCAGGAGCTCCTACGAGCAGTACTTC.

The V and J genes are TRBV4-1 and TRBJ2-7; D possibly uses TRBD1 or TRBD2 (5 bases each). V shed 4 bases and J shed 3 bases, with 13 bases lying between them. There are 14 residues in the CDR3. Germline CDR1 reads MGHRA; CDR2 reads YSYEKL. The CDR3 DNA reads TGCGCCAGCAGCCTGTCTGGGGGAGTCTACGAGCAGTACTTC. As protein: CASSLSGGVYEQYF.

The J gene is TRBJ2-2, the V gene TRBV28, with 9 bases lining up with TRBD2. The CDR3 is made up of 16 amino acids. The germline V gene encodes CDR1 MDHEN and CDR2 SYDVKM. The J segment lost 6 bases and the V segment lost 7 bases, leaving 12 bases of the junction unmatched. Written as DNA, the CDR3 is TGTGCCAGCATCCTGGGGGCGGGAGGGCCGGCCGGGGAGCTGTTTTTT. This encodes CASILGAGGPAGELFF.

This rearrangement joins TRBV2 to TRBJ1-2, with 9 bases fitting TRBD1. The V and J ends lost 3 bases and 6 bases, in that order; junction bases with no gene match: 8. Germline CDR1 and CDR2: SNHLY and FYNNEI. The CDR3 is 15 residues long. The CDR3 reads CASSDRGQGWNGYTF. CDR3 in DNA: TGTGCCAGCAGTGATCGGGGACAGGGCTGGAATGGCTACACCTTC. Full variable domain (outside the CDR3, taken from reference TRBV2 and TRBJ1-2): EPEVTQTPSHQVTQMGQEVILRCVPISNHLYFYWYRQILGQKVEFLVSFYNNEISEKSEIFDDQFSVERPDGSNFTLKIRSTKLEDSAMYFCASSDRGQGWNGYTFGSGTRLTVV.

This clone has a handful of counts. The V call is TRBV19, the J call TRBJ1-1; weak D call: TRBD1 (5 bases). Trimming removed 5 bases from V and 1 base from J, with 8 bases in between. The CDR3 covers 13 residues. CDR1 and CDR2 from the germline V gene are LNHDA and SQIVND (reference sequence). The CDR3 reads CASSGGPNTEAFF. DNA for the CDR3: TGTGCCAGTAGTGGGGGACCGAACACTGAAGCTTTCTTT. Full variable domain (rest looked up from reference TRBV19 and TRBJ1-1): DGGITQSPKYLFRKEGQNVTLSCEQNLNHDAMYWYRQDPGQGLRLIYYSQIVNDFQKGDIAEGYSVSREKKESFPLTVTSAQKNPTAFYLCASSGGPNTEAFFGQGTRLTVV.